This T cell receptor beta chain stems from a study of shared clonotypes between healthy human individuals. The CDR3 runs to 15 residues. The V gene's germline CDR1 is SGHTA and CDR2 FQGTGA. The V gene end was trimmed by 1 base and the J gene end by 3 bases; junction bases not matched to a gene: 1. Produced via immunoSEQ multiplex PCR; TCRdb's table is partial and in-frame only. This sample carries some 680,000 clones, roughly 72% of them seen once, and the ten largest clones take around 2%. The sequenced sample consisted of memory CD4+ T cells sorted from blood. Specified subset: CD45RA-negative fraction. V gene TRBV7-3 combines with J gene TRBJ2-3; 10 nucleotides agree with TRBD1. The receptor was derived from a woman aged 30 to 39 in good health. For the CDR3, the DNA is TGTGCCAGCAGCTTAAGGACAGGGGGAACAGATACGCAGTATTTT. Amino acids: CASSLRTGGTDTQYF.